In its sample, the clone carrying this TCR beta chain was seen a few times. The record originates from a study of CD8 T cells in ankylosing spondylitis. Using its own MiXCR run on the 5' RACE reads, TCRdb lists one record per CDR3 protein. The table includes roughly 230,000 distinct CDR3 sequences, over 15% detected once. Germline-derived CDR1 and CDR2 are SGHRS and YFSETQ. This CDR3 contains 22 residues. Trimming stripped 2 bases from V and 4 bases from J, with 34 bases between. Sequenced input: blood, either unsorted or a sorted T cell fraction (not recorded which). The chain is built from TRBV5-1 and TRBJ2-1; D could derive from TRBD1 or TRBD2 (6 bases each). This receptor was taken from a male donor with ankylosing spondylitis or in good health (not recorded which). The CDR3 nucleotides read TGCGCCAGCAGCTTTGGCACCGTGGGCCAGGGGACGGGAGCAGGGTCGTACAATGAGCAGTTCTTC. This sequence encodes CASSFGTVGQGTGAGSYNEQFF.